This is a list of T cell receptor beta chains from one sample in a study of response to subunit inactivated influenza vaccine. One entry per CDR3 protein results from TCRdb running MiXCR on the RT-PCR reads. The sample lists a few hundred thousand distinct CDR3 sequences, approximately 7.8% occurring once. The sample consisted of PBMCs from blood, taken around 25 months after vaccination. These receptors all stem from a man in his fifties or sixties who received an inactivated influenza vaccine. The CDR3 runs from the conserved cysteine through the conserved F or W. D genes are given only for firm matches. A row's size may be missing; if present it is once, few, many or a size class.

clone_size j_call v_call d_call cdr3_aa cdr3_nt
few TRBJ1-2 TRBV29-1 NA CSVPLEEAFSGYTF TGCAGCGTTCCCCTCGAGGAGGCGTTCAGTGGCTACACCTTC
NA TRBJ2-1 TRBV28 TRBD2 CASSSGLAGLSYNEQFF TGTGCCAGCAGTTCCGGACTAGCGGGATTATCTTACAATGAGCAGTTCTTC
many TRBJ2-3 TRBV7-2 NA CASSLVVTQYF TGTGCCAGCAGCCTCGTTGTTACGCAGTATTTT
few TRBJ1-6 TRBV2 NA CASSEILNSPLHF TGTGCCAGCAGTGAAATTCTGAATTCACCCCTCCACTTT
NA TRBJ2-3 TRBV9 TRBD2 CASSVAAGGVPDTQYF TGTGCCAGCAGCGTAGCAGCGGGAGGTGTACCAGATACGCAGTATTTT
NA TRBJ1-5 TRBV15 NA CATRSSGTNQPQHF TGTGCCACCAGATCATCAGGGACCAATCAGCCCCAGCATTTT
few TRBJ2-3 TRBV3-1 TRBD2 CASSQRPTGGSTDTQYF TGTGCCAGCAGCCAGCGACCGACCGGGGGGAGCACAGATACGCAGTATTTT
many TRBJ2-7 TRBV7-2 TRBD1 CASSSLGGPGQGHEQYF TGTGCCAGCAGCTCCCTGGGAGGCCCGGGACAGGGACACGAGCAGTACTTC
NA TRBJ2-7 TRBV5-1 NA CASSLPASYEQYF TGCGCCAGCAGCTTGCCAGCCTCCTACGAGCAGTACTTC
few TRBJ2-1 TRBV6-5 NA CASSYGGGNEQFF TGTGCCAGCAGTTACGGTGGCGGCAATGAGCAGTTCTTC